The 7 T cell receptor beta chains below all came from one sample that was sequenced in a study of cytomegalovirus exposure and HLA in healthy donors. Some clones are missing from TCRdb's copy, which holds only in-frame ones; the method was immunoSEQ multiplex PCR. The data contain about 21,000 clones, around 97% of them singletons. The specimen was PBMCs. These receptor sequences come from a man aged 30 to 45 in good health and CMV-seropositive.

The J gene is TRBJ2-1, the V gene TRBV5-1; maybe TRBD2 (5 bases). Per germline, CDR1 SGHRS and CDR2 YFSETQ. V dropped 2 bases and J dropped 1 base, with 7 bases sitting between them. The CDR3 is 14 amino acids. CDR3 sequence: CASSLPGSYNEQFF. In DNA form, the CDR3 reads TGCGCCAGCAGCTTACCGGGATCCTACAATGAGCAGTTCTTC.

The rearrangement links TRBV11-2 to TRBJ2-1; TRBD2 is a possible D gene (5 bases). CDR1 and CDR2 from the germline V gene are SGHAT and FQNNGV. CDR3 size: 17 residues. Trimming removed 5 bases from V and 1 base from J, with 18 bases in between. CDR3 in amino acids: CASSKLYREGSYNEQFF. CDR3 nucleotide sequence: TGTGCCAGCAGCAAGCTCTACCGGGAAGGATCCTACAATGAGCAGTTCTTC. Based on the CDR3 plus reference TRBV11-2 and TRBJ2-1, the full variable domain is EAGVAQSPRYKIIEKRQSVAFWCNPISGHATLYWYQQILGQGPKLLIQFQNNGVVDDSQLPKDRFSAERLKGVDSTLKIQPAKLEDSAVYLCASSKLYREGSYNEQFFGPGTRLTVL.

The V gene is TRBV5-1, the J gene TRBJ1-1; no reliable D call. V was clipped by 4 bases and J by 7 bases, with 14 bases between them. This CDR3 spans 13 amino acids. Per the germline V gene, CDR1 is SGHRS and CDR2 is YFSETQ. Here the CDR3 reads CASSQQGGYEAFF. CDR3 coding DNA: TGCGCCAGCAGCCAACAAGGAGGGTATGAAGCTTTCTTT.

Concerning this clone itself: This same CDR3 is encoded by further DNA sequences in the sample. The chain has TRBV27 and TRBJ2-5, with D unclear. Trimming removed 3 bases from V and 4 bases from J, with 3 bases in between. The CDR3 sequence is 11 residues long. The germline V gene has CDR1 MNHEY and CDR2 SMNVEV (reference sequence). The CDR3 protein is CASSFRETQYF. The CDR3 nucleotides are TGTGCCAGCAGTTTCCGAGAGACCCAGTACTTC.

The CDR3, as DNA: TGTGCCAGCACCCAGGGCGAGACAGGGCCCGAGACCCAGTACTTC. This gives the protein CASTQGETGPETQYF. V and J are TRBV6-5 and TRBJ2-5; 7 bases are a match to TRBD1. The CDR3 extends over 15 amino acids. The germline V gene encodes CDR1 MNHEY and CDR2 SVGAGI. V shed 7 bases, J shed 5 bases, and the junction held 13 bases outside the gene matches.

The chain combines TRBV28 with TRBJ1-5; 10 positions match TRBD1. The V segment lost 5 bases and the J segment 4 bases; nucleotides outside the gene matches: 5. The length of the CDR3 is 15 residues. Per the germline V gene, CDR1 is MDHEN and CDR2 is SYDVKM. The DNA for the CDR3 is TGTGCCAGCAGTCCGGACAGGGGGGGGAATCAGCCCCAGCATTTT. It yields the protein CASSPDRGGNQPQHF.

The rearrangement joins TRBV5-4 to TRBJ2-5, with a tentative D call TRBD2 (6 bases). CDR1 is SGHNT, CDR2 YYREEE, per germline (reference sequence). Trimming removed 2 bases at V and 7 bases at J, with 12 bases between. The CDR3 runs to 13 residues. The CDR3 DNA reads TGTGCCAGCAGCTTAGGGAGGATTGCGACCCAGTACTTC. As protein: CASSLGRIATQYF. Combining the CDR3 with reference TRBV5-4 and TRBJ2-5 gives the whole variable domain ETGVTQSPTHLIKTRGQQVTLRCSSQSGHNTVSWYQQALGQGPQFIFQYYREEENGRGNFPPRFSGLQFPNYSSELNVNALELDDSALYLCASSLGRIATQYFGPGTRLLVL.